This T cell receptor beta chain was captured in a study of identical twins. V was shortened by 0 bases and J by 0 bases, with 8 bases between the two germline ends. This CDR3 contains 15 residues. The germline V gene encodes CDR1 KGHSH and CDR2 LQKENI. This clonotype has a count of ten or more. TCRdb re-analysed the 5' RACE reads in MiXCR, keeping a single row per CDR3 protein. This sample yields 130,000 to 150,000 distinct CDR3 sequences, of which around 3.5% are seen a single time; 8% to 8.5% belongs to the top ten. The sample comprised memory T cells sorted from blood. The rearrangement joins TRBV18 to TRBJ1-1, with D uncertain. The clonotype was recovered from a young man in good health. For the CDR3, the DNA is TGTGCCAGCTCACCACCGGCCAGCATGAACACTGAAGCTTTCTTT. Protein product: CASSPPASMNTEAFF.